The present T cell receptor (beta chain) was sequenced within a study of glioma-infiltrating T cells. Study-wide results and caveats: Only very few CDR3 sequences appeared in both tissue and blood. Non-neoplastic patients had below-expected tissue-blood divergence, while all gliomas exceeded expectation.

Using RNA template, CDR3s of TCR alpha and beta were amplified with iRepertoire arm-PCR. Tissue mRNA or PBMC total RNA, about 85-400 ng, went into one-step reverse transcription and amplification. TCRdb reprocessed the multiplex PCR reads via MiXCR and lists one record per CDR3 protein. The sample has 150,000 to 200,000 distinct CDR3 sequences; around 45% are singletons. A remark on this clonotype: The target antigen is unknown.

Sequenced: glioma tissue, nonneoplastic brain tissue, or PBMCs (not recorded which). The origin of this receptor is a human donor with low-grade glioma or glioblastoma, undergoing nonglioma brain surgery, or in good health (not recorded which).

CDR3 coding DNA: TGTGCCAGCGCCGTAGACCCCGGTCGGCCCCAGCATTTT. As protein: CASAVDPGRPQHF. The V and J genes are TRBV6-1 and TRBJ1-5; D is unclear. The CDR3 is 13 residues long. Germline assignment: CDR1 MNHNS and CDR2 SASEGT. V dropped 8 bases and J dropped 9 bases, with 17 bases sitting between them.